This paragraph reports one T cell receptor beta chain. The record originates from a study of cytomegalovirus exposure and HLA in healthy donors. With 60 Vbeta and 13 Jbeta primers, the PCR was carried out. The protocol was immunoSEQ multiplex PCR, while the TCRdb copy is restricted to in-frame clones and leaves out a portion. Here the sample spans approximately 160,000 clones, about 77% being singletons. V lost 1 base to trimming and J lost 2 bases, with 12 bases between them. Germline assignment: CDR1 MGHRA and CDR2 YSYEKL. The CDR3 consists of 16 residues. The source is a male donor in good health and CMV-seropositive. The J gene is TRBJ1-3, the V gene TRBV4-1, with D possibly matching TRBD1 (6 bases). Sequencing used PBMCs. The CDR3 nucleotides read TGCGCCAGCAGCCAAGCCCCCCCAGGGGCTGGAAACACCATATATTTT. This sequence encodes CASSQAPPGAGNTIYF.